The 3 T cell receptor beta chains in this list originate from one sample, sequenced in a study of cytotoxic CD8 clonotypes in ibrutinib-treated CLL. Sequencing used immunoSEQ multiplex PCR; TCRdb keeps in-frame clones, though not all of them. The table includes fewer than 20,000 clones, approximately 64% detected once. The sample here was PBMCs, taken after 12 months of ibrutinib treatment. Receptors originate from a human donor with chronic lymphocytic leukemia.

The genes are TRBV7-2 and TRBJ2-5; 7 bases are shared with TRBD2. Germline V lookup: CDR1 SGHTA, CDR2 FQGNSA. J lost 7 bases, V lost 1 base, and 9 bases had no gene match. The length of the CDR3 is 15 residues. The CDR3 DNA reads as TGTGCCAGCAGCTTAGTAGTGGGGGGGGAAAGGACCCAGTACTTC. This codes for CASSLVVGGERTQYF.

J is TRBJ2-7 and V is TRBV7-9; D call uncertain. Germline V gene data show CDR1 as SEHNR and CDR2 as FQNEAQ (reference sequence). The CDR3 is made up of 12 amino acids. V lost 2 bases, J lost 5 bases, and 7 bases lay in between. CDR3 coding DNA: TGTGCCAGCAGCTTATTGGGTGACGAGCAGTACTTC. Residues: CASSLLGDEQYF. Supplemented by reference TRBV7-9 and TRBJ2-7, the full variable domain reads DTGVSQNPRHKITKRGQNVTFRCDPISEHNRLYWYRQTLGQGPEFLTYFQNEAQLEKSRLLSDRFSAERPKGSFSTLEIQRTEQGDSAMYLCASSLLGDEQYFGPGTRLTVT.

This sequence joins TRBV23-1 and TRBJ1-2, with D possibly being TRBD1 (5 bases). TRBV23-1 falls under the ORF class, with uncertain function. The CDR3 sequence is 18 residues long. Trimming removed 5 bases from V and 11 bases from J, with 33 bases in between. The CDR3 bases are TGCGCCAGCAGTACCCGGGAGACCAAACCCGACCGGGGGGACCTTTACACCTTC. Protein product: CASSTRETKPDRGDLYTF.